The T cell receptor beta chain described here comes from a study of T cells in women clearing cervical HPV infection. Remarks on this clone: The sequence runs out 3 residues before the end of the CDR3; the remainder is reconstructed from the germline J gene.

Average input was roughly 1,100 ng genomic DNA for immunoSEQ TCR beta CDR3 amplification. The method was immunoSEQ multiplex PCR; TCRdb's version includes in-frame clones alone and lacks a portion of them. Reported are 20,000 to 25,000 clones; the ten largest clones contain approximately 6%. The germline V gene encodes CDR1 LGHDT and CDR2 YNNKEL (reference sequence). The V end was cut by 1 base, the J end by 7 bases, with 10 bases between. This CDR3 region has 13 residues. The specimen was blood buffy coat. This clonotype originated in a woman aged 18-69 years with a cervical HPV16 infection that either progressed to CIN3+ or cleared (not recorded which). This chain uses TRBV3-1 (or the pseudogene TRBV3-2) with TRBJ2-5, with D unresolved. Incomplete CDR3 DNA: TGTGCCAGCAGCCAAGCAGCCTCAGGGACC. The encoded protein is CASSQAASGT. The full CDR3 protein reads CASSQAASGTQYF.